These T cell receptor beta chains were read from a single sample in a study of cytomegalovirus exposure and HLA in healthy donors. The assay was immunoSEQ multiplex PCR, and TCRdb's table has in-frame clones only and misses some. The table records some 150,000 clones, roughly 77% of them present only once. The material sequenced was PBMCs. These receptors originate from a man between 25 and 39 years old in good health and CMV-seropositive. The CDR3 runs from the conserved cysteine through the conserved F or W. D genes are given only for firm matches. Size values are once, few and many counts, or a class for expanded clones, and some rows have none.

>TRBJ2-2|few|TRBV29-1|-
TGCAGCGGCAGGGGTGCCGGGGAGCTGTTTTTT
CSGRGAGELFF
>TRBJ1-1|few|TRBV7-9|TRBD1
TGTGCCAGCAGCTCCCGGGACAGGGGAGACACTGAAGCTTTCTTT
CASSSRDRGDTEAFF
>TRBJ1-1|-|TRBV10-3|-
TGTGCCATCAGTGAAGCAGGAGAAGCTTTCTTT
CAISEAGEAFF
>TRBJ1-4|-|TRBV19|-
TGTGCCAGTAGTATTGAAGGACCCCGGAGGCCAAATGAAAAACTGTTTTTT
CASSIEGPRRPNEKLFF
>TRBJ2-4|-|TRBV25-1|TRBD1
TGTGCCAGCAGTGCATCATCTCCCGGGACAGGGGGAGACATTCAGTACTTC
CASSASSPGTGGDIQYF
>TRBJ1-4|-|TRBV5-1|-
TGCGCCAGCAGCATCGGGACTGGCGGGACTAATGAAAAACTGTTTTTT
CASSIGTGGTNEKLFF
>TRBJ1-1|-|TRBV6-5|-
TGTGCCAGCAGTCCCCCAGGAGGGGCAAGTGAAGCTTTCTTT
CASSPPGGASEAFF
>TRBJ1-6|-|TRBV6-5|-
TGTGCCAGCAGCGACAGTTATTCACCCCTCCACTTT
CASSDSYSPLHF
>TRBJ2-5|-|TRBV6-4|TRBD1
TGTGCCAGCAGTAACCCGTGGGGACAGTGCCAAGAGACCCAGTACTTC
CASSNPWGQCQETQYF
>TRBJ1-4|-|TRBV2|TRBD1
TGTGCCAGCAAGTCCGGGACAGGGTATGAAAAACTGTTTTTT
CASKSGTGYEKLFF
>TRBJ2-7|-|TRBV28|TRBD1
TGTGCCAGCAGAAAGACAGGGTCGGGCTACGAGCAGTACTTC
CASRKTGSGYEQYF
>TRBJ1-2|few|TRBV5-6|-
TGTGCCAGCAGCTTCGGGGTGAATGGCTACACCTTC
CASSFGVNGYTF
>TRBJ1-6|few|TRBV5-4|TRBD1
TGTGCCAGCAGCGGACAGGGGGAATCACCCCTCCACTTT
CASSGQGESPLHF
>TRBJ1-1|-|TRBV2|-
TGTGCCAGCAGTCGAGGGAGCACTGAAGCTTTCTTT
CASSRGSTEAFF
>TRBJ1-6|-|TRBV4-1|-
TGCGCCAGCAGCCAATCATCGACATCGCACTCACCCCTCCACTTT
CASSQSSTSHSPLHF
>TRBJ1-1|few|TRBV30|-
TGTGCCTGGAGCCCCCATGAGCGGGGCGACATGAACACTGAAGCTTTCTTT
CAWSPHERGDMNTEAFF
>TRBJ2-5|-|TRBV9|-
TGTGCCAGCAGCGTAGGTAATAGTATAGAGACCCAGTACTTC
CASSVGNSIETQYF
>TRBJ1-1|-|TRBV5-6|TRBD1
TGTGCCAGCAGCGGGGACAGGGGAGAGACTGAAGCTTTCTTT
CASSGDRGETEAFF
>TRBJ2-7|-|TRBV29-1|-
TGCAGCGTTGTTTTGGACAGAGCCTACGAGCAGTACTTC
CSVVLDRAYEQYF
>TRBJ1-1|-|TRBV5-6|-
TGTGCCAGCAGCTTCCAAGGGGGCACTGAAGCTTTCTTT
CASSFQGGTEAFF
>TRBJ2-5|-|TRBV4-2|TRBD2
TGTGCCAGCAGCCAAGAGGAGGGTAGCGGGGGCGGGGAGACCCAGTACTTC
CASSQEEGSGGGETQYF
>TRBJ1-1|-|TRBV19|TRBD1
TGTGCCAGTACCTACAACAGGGGGCACACTGAAGCTTTCTTT
CASTYNRGHTEAFF
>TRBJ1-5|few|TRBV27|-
TGTGCCAGCAGTTTGCAGGGGAATCAGCCCCAGCATTTT
CASSLQGNQPQHF
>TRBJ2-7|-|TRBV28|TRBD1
TGTGCCAGCAGTCCGCTTCTCGGGACAGGGGACTACGAGCAGTACTTC
CASSPLLGTGDYEQYF
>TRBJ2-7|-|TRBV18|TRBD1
TGTGCCAGCTCACTCGGACAGGGGGCTTACTACGAGCAGTACTTC
CASSLGQGAYYEQYF
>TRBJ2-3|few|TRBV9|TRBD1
TGTGCCAGCAGCGTCTACGGGACAGGGGGCTCAGATACGCAGTATTTT
CASSVYGTGGSDTQYF
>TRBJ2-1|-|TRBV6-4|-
TGTGCCAGCAGTGACTTGGAGGGGGCGAATGGATACAATGAGCAGTTCTTC
CASSDLEGANGYNEQFF
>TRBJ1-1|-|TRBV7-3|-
TGTGCCAGCAGCTTAACGGCGGGGGACACTGAAGCTTTCTTT
CASSLTAGDTEAFF
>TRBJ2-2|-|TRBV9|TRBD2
TGTGCCAGCAGCCCTCTAGCGGGGTTACCCAACGGGGAGCTGTTTTTT
CASSPLAGLPNGELFF
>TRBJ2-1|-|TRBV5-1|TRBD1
TGCGCCAGCAGCTCGGACAGGGGAGGCAATGAGCAGTTCTTC
CASSSDRGGNEQFF
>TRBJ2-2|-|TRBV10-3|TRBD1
TGTGCCATCAGTGAGGGGACAGGGAACACCGGGGAGCTGTTTTTT
CAISEGTGNTGELFF
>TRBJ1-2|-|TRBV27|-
TGTGCCAGCCGCCTTGGACCAGGGGCCTATGGCTACACCTTC
CASRLGPGAYGYTF
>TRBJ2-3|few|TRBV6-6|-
TGTGCCAGCAGTCTAATCACAGATACGCAGTATTTT
CASSLITDTQYF
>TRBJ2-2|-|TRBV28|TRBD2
TGTGCCAGCAGTTCCACCCTTAGCGGGAGCACCGGGGAGCTGTTTTTT
CASSSTLSGSTGELFF
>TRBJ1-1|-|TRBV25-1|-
TGTGCCAGCAGAGAACAGGGTTACACTGAAGCTTTCTTT
CASREQGYTEAFF
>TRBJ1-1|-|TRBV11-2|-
TGTGCCAGCAGCCCCCCAGGAAACACTGAAGCTTTCTTT
CASSPPGNTEAFF
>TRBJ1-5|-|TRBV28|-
TGTGCCAGCAGTCCCCGGCGGGGGCATCAGCCCCAGCATTTT
CASSPRRGHQPQHF
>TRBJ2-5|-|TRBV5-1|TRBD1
TGCGCCAGCAGCTTAGGACAGGGGGTCGGGGGAGAGACCCAGTACTTC
CASSLGQGVGGETQYF
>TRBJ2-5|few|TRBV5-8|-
TGTGCCAGCAGCTTTGGACTGGAGACCCAGTACTTC
CASSFGLETQYF
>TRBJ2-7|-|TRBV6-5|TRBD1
TGTGCCAGCAGTCGACAGGGGGCTCGTGGATACGAGCAGTACTTC
CASSRQGARGYEQYF
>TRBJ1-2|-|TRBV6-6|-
TGTGCCAGCAGTGCGGACGGGGTTAACTATGGCTACACCTTC
CASSADGVNYGYTF
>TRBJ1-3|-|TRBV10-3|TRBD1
TGTGCCATCAGCCAACAGGGGAGCTCTGGAAACACCATATATTTT
CAISQQGSSGNTIYF
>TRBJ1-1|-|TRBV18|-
TGTGCCAGCTCACCATCGACAGGCTCCTTGAACACTGAAGCTTTCTTT
CASSPSTGSLNTEAFF
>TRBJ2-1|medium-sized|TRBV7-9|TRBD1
TGTGCCAGCAGCTCACGGGACAGGGGGATTTACAATGAGCAGTTCTTC
CASSSRDRGIYNEQFF
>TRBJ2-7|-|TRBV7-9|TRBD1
TGTGCCAGCGCCCGGGACAGAGAAGCCTACGAGCAGTACTTC
CASARDREAYEQYF
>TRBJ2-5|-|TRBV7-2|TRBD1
TGTGCCAGCAGCTTAGCTCGACAGGGAAAGACCCAGTACTTC
CASSLARQGKTQYF
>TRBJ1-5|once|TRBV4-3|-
TGCGCCAGCAGCCGGGACTACCTAAGCAATCAGCCCCAGCATTTT
CASSRDYLSNQPQHF
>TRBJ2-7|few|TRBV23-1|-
TGCGCCAGCGGTTCAGATGATAAGATATCCTACGAGCAGTACTTC
CASGSDDKISYEQYF
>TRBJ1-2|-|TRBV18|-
TGTGCCAGCTCACCGACGCGGGAGGATGGCTACACCTTC
CASSPTREDGYTF
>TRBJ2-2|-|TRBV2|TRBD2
TGTGCCAGCATGCTAGCGGGGGGTAACACCGGGGAGCTGTTTTTT
CASMLAGGNTGELFF